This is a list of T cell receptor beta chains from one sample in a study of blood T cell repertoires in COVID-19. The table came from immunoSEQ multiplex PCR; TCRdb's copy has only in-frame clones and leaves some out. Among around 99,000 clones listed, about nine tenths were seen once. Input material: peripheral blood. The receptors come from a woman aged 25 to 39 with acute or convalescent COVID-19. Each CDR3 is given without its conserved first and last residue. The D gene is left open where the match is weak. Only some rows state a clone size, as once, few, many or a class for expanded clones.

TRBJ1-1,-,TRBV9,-,ASSVEIYTEAF
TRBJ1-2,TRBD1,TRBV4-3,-,ASSPRDRYVYGYT
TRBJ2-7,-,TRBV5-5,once,ASSLAGSPRTYEQY
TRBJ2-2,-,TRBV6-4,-,ASSEETGNTGELF
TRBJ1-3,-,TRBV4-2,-,ASSQESSGNTIY
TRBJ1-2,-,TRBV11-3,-,ASSPGHFYGYT
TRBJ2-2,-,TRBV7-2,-,ASSPQATTGELF
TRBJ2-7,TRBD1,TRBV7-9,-,ASSLGGQGREQY
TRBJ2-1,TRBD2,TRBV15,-,ATRGGDYDNEQF
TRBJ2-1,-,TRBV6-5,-,ASSYKDTNEQF
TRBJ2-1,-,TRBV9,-,ASSMGRAVKQF
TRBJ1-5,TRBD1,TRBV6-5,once,ASSYYRGWEPQH
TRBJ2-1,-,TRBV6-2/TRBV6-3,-,ASSYYTGGSGLGFAYNEQF
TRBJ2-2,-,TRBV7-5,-,ARRMRVLPGQEAGELF
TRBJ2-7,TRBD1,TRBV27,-,ASSPTLARGLNEQY
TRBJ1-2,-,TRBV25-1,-,ASMRGDRGYT
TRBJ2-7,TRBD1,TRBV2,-,AIVSPSGQGPGLEQY
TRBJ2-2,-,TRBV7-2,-,ASSLVLAGAGGELF
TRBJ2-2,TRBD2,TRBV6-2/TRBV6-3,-,ASSYLLAAGHNTGELF
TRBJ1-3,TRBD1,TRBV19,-,ASSRTGQTGNTIY